This T cell receptor beta chain was sequenced in a study of human T cells and chemical hapten exposure. Study overall: The cohort included alopecia areata under or over 50% scalp, totalis and universalis. Findings and caveats of the study: TCRs exceeding a frequency of 1 in 1000 stayed unchanged under DPC sensitization. Large CDR3 similarity clusters arose significantly more often from expanded TCRs than from controls.

Time point described: patch test 3, about 24 weeks after DPC sensitization. Treatment given: therapeutic diphenylcyclopropenone sensitization with weekly scalp DPC. Total RNA was isolated from unfractionated whole blood. TCRdb reprocessed the RACE reads with MiXCR, giving one entry per CDR3 protein. Of roughly 62,000 distinct CDR3 sequences listed, roughly 12% are singletons. Germline V gene sequence: CDR1 SGHKS, CDR2 YYEKEE (reference sequence). V dropped 3 bases and J dropped 4 bases, with 13 bases sitting between them. The CDR3 is made up of 14 amino acids. The sample holds many counts of this clonotype. The antigen is unknown.

The sequence came from a man aged 30 to 39 with alopecia areata. Some clones in this sample may be carry-over from other donors' samples. The sequenced sample was whole blood, obtained in connection with sensitization to the hapten diphenylcyclopropenone (DPC). The J gene is TRBJ1-2, the V gene TRBV5-5; D is perhaps TRBD1 (5 bases). The chain's CDR3 is CASSSVDRPYGYTF. DNA of the CDR3: TGTGCCAGCAGCTCTGTTGACAGACCCTATGGCTACACCTTC.